This T cell receptor (beta chain) was observed in a study of T cell repertoires in aging, cancer and after chemotherapy. Findings of the study overall: These repertoire data do not allow conclusions about immunological memory after chemotherapy.

Peripheral blood genomic DNA, not sorted cells or RNA, was the template. This clonotype is termed medium-sized. Antigen specificity is unknown. Multiplex touch-down PCR with TRB-A/B primers amplified rearranged V-D-J TRB sequences. MiXCR, applied by TCRdb to the multiplex PCR reads, yields one record per CDR3 protein. The sample yields roughly 3,300 distinct CDR3 sequences, 20% to 25% seen once. The CDR3 runs to 16 residues. V lost 2 bases to trimming and J lost 2 bases, with 13 bases between them. The germline CDR1 and CDR2 sequences are MNHEY and SVGAGI. The chain carries TRBV6-5 and TRBJ2-1; TRBD2 might be the D (6 bases). The origin of this receptor is a human donor with a blood cancer. Sequencing input: blood. The CDR3 DNA is TGTGCCAGCAGTTACGGGCTAGCGCTTACCTACAATGAGCAGTTCTTC. This codes for CASSYGLALTYNEQFF.